This section outlines one T cell receptor (beta chain) sequence together with its context. Its antigen is still unknown. The data are from a study of T cells in tumors after PD-1 blockade. Study summary: Some patients also took daily vismodegib 150 mg during anti-PD-1 treatment.

Study-level points and caveats: Peripheral recruitment is suggested, as some novel exhausted tumor clones were in pre-treatment blood.

The assay was immunoSEQ multiplex PCR, and TCRdb's table has in-frame clones only and misses some. The profile shows tens of thousands of clones, approximately 78% of them singletons. Input was 616 ng to 6,004 ng of genomic DNA from tumor or blood. Sequencing used PBMCs, obtained before anti-PD-1 treatment. The source of this sequence is a human donor with basal cell carcinoma.

CDR3 in amino acids: CAWSPGSLSYEQYF. DNA for the CDR3: TGTGCCTGGAGTCCGGGTAGCCTCTCCTACGAGCAGTACTTC. The chain has TRBV30 and TRBJ2-7; D not resolved. Germline CDR1 and CDR2: GTSNPN and SVGIG (reference sequence). The CDR3 runs 14 residues. The V gene lost 2 bases and the J gene lost 0 bases, with 11 bases spanning the gap.